One sample yielded the 13 T cell receptor beta chains listed below, sequenced in a study of T cell changes during pregnancy in multiple sclerosis. Some clones are missing from TCRdb's copy, which holds only in-frame ones; the method was immunoSEQ multiplex PCR. The sample lists about 80,000 clones, about 91% seen once, with around 2.6% in the top ten. The input for sequencing was peripheral blood, taken before pregnancy. These receptors came from a female donor with multiple sclerosis, enrolled in a pregnancy study.

The chain couples TRBV7-9 to TRBJ2-1; TRBD2 matches 11 bases. The ends lost 0 bases at V and 15 bases at J; junction bases unmatched: 16. The V gene's germline CDR1 is SEHNR and CDR2 FQNEAQ (reference sequence). The CDR3 runs 17 residues. This chain's CDR3 is CASSLAVMASGRLAPFF. The CDR3, as DNA: TGTGCCAGCAGCTTAGCGGTGATGGCTAGCGGGAGGTTAGCCCCGTTCTTC.

The CDR3 is CASGPGQGRTDTQYF. The CDR3 region has the DNA TGTGCCAGCGGACCGGGACAGGGCCGCACAGATACGCAGTATTTT. The rearrangement joins TRBV11-3 to TRBJ2-3; 9 bases match TRBD1. With V trimmed by 8 bases and J by 1 base, 7 bases remained unmatched. Germline CDR1 and CDR2: SGHNT and YENEEA. The CDR3 sequence is 15 residues long.

The chain carries TRBV19 and TRBJ2-5, with TRBD1 identical over 8 bases. The CDR3 spans 16 residues. With V trimmed by 7 bases and J by 4 bases, 14 bases remained unmatched. From germline, CDR1 is LNHDA and CDR2 SQIVND (reference sequence). The CDR3 coding sequence is TGTGCCAGTAACTCCCCCGGACAGGGAGTCGGAGAGACCCAGTACTTC. The encoded protein is CASNSPGQGVGETQYF. The complete variable domain, with remaining parts taken from reference TRBV19 and TRBJ2-5, reads DGGITQSPKYLFRKEGQNVTLSCEQNLNHDAMYWYRQDPGQGLRLIYYSQIVNDFQKGDIAEGYSVSREKKESFPLTVTSAQKNPTAFYLCASNSPGQGVGETQYFGPGTRLLVL.

The chain combines TRBV15 with TRBJ2-3, with 14 bases lining up with TRBD2. Germline lookup yields CDR1 LNHNV and CDR2 YYDKDF (reference sequence). The CDR3 covers 19 residues. V shed 2 bases and J 11 bases; nucleotides not matched to a gene: 18. Here the CDR3 DNA reads TGTGCCACCAGCAGAAACCCGGGACTAGCGGGAGAAAGGCAGGTCCTGCAGTATTTT. It yields the protein CATSRNPGLAGERQVLQYF.

V is TRBV15 and J is TRBJ2-5, with 14 nucleotides matching TRBD2. This CDR3 is 17 amino acids long. Germline lookup yields CDR1 LNHNV and CDR2 YYDKDF (reference sequence). V was pared by 1 base and J by 7 bases, with 8 bases of the junction left unmatched. CDR3 DNA: TGTGCCACCAGCAGAGGAGGGACTAGCGGGAGTGCGGGGACCCAGTACTTC. Translated: CATSRGGTSGSAGTQYF.

The rearrangement joins TRBV5-1 to TRBJ2-1; D is perhaps TRBD2 (6 bases). CDR1 and CDR2 from the germline V gene are SGHRS and YFSETQ. The V and J ends lost 5 bases and 4 bases respectively, with 19 bases between them. The CDR3 is made up of 16 amino acids. CDR3 bases: TGCGCCAGCAGATGGGGGAGTACGCGGGGTTACAATGAGCAGTTCTTC. Residues: CASRWGSTRGYNEQFF.

The rearrangement links TRBV7-9 to TRBJ2-3; 9 bases fit TRBD2. The CDR3 runs 14 residues. The J segment lost 4 bases and the V segment lost 4 bases, leaving 3 bases of the junction unmatched. Looked up from germline, CDR1 is SEHNR and CDR2 is FQNEAQ (reference sequence). The CDR3 is CASSYLAGADTQYF. In nucleotides, the CDR3 is TGTGCCAGCAGCTACTTAGCGGGAGCAGATACGCAGTATTTT.

V gene TRBV6-5 combines with J gene TRBJ1-2; D is ambiguous. The CDR3 runs 11 residues. The V and J ends lost 2 bases and 8 bases respectively, with 6 bases between them. Germline V lookup: CDR1 MNHEY, CDR2 SVGAGI. CDR3 DNA sequence: TGTGCCAGCAGTTACGCGGGCGGCTACACCTTC. Amino acid sequence: CASSYAGGYTF.

The chain has TRBV2 and TRBJ2-7, with a tentative D call TRBD2 (7 bases). The germline V gene has CDR1 SNHLY and CDR2 FYNNEI. The CDR3 is 15 amino acids. V was shortened by 6 bases and J by 2 bases, with 17 bases between the two germline ends. The CDR3 is CASSRETGGPYEQYF. The DNA for the CDR3 is TGTGCCAGCAGCAGGGAAACGGGGGGCCCCTACGAGCAGTACTTC. The entire variable domain, with the rest obtained from reference TRBV2 and TRBJ2-7, is as follows: EPEVTQTPSHQVTQMGQEVILRCVPISNHLYFYWYRQILGQKVEFLVSFYNNEISEKSEIFDDQFSVERPDGSNFTLKIRSTKLEDSAMYFCASSRETGGPYEQYFGPGTRLTVT.

V is TRBV13 and J is TRBJ1-3; D might be TRBD1 (6 bases). Looked up from germline, CDR1 is PRHDT and CDR2 is FYEKMQ (reference sequence). V lost 1 base to trimming and J lost 3 bases, with 7 bases between them. The CDR3 runs to 14 residues. The CDR3 sequence: CASSLEGDGNTIYF. The CDR3 DNA reads TGTGCCAGCAGCTTAGAGGGGGATGGAAACACCATATATTTT. The full variable domain, in which reference TRBV13 and TRBJ1-3 provide the parts outside the CDR3, is AAGVIQSPRHLIKEKRETATLKCYPIPRHDTVYWYQQGPGQDPQFLISFYEKMQSDKGSIPDRFSAQQFSDYHSELNMSSLELGDSALYFCASSLEGDGNTIYFGEGSWLTVV.

This clone has just one count. The rearrangement links TRBV19 to TRBJ2-5, with 7 bases fitting TRBD2. Germline CDR1 LNHDA, CDR2 SQIVND (reference sequence). The CDR3 loop spans 16 amino acids. Trimming took 3 bases from V and 1 from J; bases not matched to a gene: 8. The CDR3 nucleotides read TGTGCCAGTAGTATCCTAATGCCGGGAGGCCAAGAGACCCAGTACTTC. Protein product: CASSILMPGGQETQYF.

Comment on this clone: At one end, the junction sequence differs from germline, possibly due to a read error. The CDR3 DNA reads TGTGCCAGCAGTTTGGGAAGTGGACTAGCGGGGTTC. Protein: CASSLGSGLAGF. The genes are TRBV28 and TRBJ2-7, with 12 bases identical to TRBD2. CDR1 is MDHEN, CDR2 SYDVKM, per germline. This CDR3 is built from 12 residues.

The V call is TRBV5-1, the J call TRBJ2-7, with TRBD2 matching over 9 bases. The CDR3 spans 15 residues. The junction had 2 bases not matched to a gene; V was cut back by 0 bases and J by 1 base. Germline V gene lookup returns CDR1 SGHRS and CDR2 YFSETQ. CDR3 amino acids: CASSLGSGRSYEQYF. Written as DNA, the CDR3 is TGCGCCAGCAGCTTGGGGAGCGGGAGGTCCTACGAGCAGTACTTC. The whole variable domain, remainder taken from reference TRBV5-1 and TRBJ2-7, is KAGVTQTPRYLIKTRGQQVTLSCSPISGHRSVSWYQQTPGQGLQFLFEYFSETQRNKGNFPGRFSGRQFSNSRSEMNVSTLELGDSALYLCASSLGSGRSYEQYFGPGTRLTVT.